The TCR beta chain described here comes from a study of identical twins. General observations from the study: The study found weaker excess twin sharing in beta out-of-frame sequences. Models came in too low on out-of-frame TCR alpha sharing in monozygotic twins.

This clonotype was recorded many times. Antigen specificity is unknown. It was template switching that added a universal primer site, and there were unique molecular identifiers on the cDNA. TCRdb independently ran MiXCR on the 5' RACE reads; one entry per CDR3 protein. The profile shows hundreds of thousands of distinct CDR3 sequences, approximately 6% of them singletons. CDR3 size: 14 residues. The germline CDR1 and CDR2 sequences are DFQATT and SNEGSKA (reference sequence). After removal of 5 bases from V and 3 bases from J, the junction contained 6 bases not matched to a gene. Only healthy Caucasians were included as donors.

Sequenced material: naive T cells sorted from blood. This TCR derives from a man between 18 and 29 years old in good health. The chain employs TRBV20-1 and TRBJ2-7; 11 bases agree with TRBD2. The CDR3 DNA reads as TGCAGTGCTCCCTCCGGGACTAGCGGCTACGAGCAGTACTTC. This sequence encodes CSAPSGTSGYEQYF.